This TCR beta chain is drawn from a study of cytomegalovirus exposure and HLA in healthy donors. Findings and caveats of the study: For most subjects, TCR beta sequences were reported to predict HLA-A and HLA-B alleles with accuracy. Specificity of three CMV-associated chains for CMV antigens was verified in vitro.

Primers for the PCR totalled 60 Vbeta and 13 Jbeta. Profiled with immunoSEQ multiplex PCR; TCRdb holds only in-frame clones, not every one. Among about 200,000 clones, 82% were seen once, and the ten largest hold around 3%. The CDR3 sequence is 17 residues long. V gave up 5 bases and J gave up 3 bases; unmatched junction bases: 11. Germline V CDR1 and CDR2: SEHNR, FQNEAQ (reference sequence). With respect to this clone: Its antigen is not known.

This chain joins TRBV7-9 and TRBJ2-5; TRBD2 matches at 11 bases. This TCR derives from a woman aged 40 to 50 in good health and CMV-seronegative. Material: PBMCs. The CDR3 DNA reads as TGTGCCAGCAGCCCCATCTTAGCGGGAGGGCCGGAAGAGACCCAGTACTTC. Its translation: CASSPILAGGPEETQYF.